The source of this TCR beta chain is a study of neoadjuvant nivolumab and ipilimumab in lung cancer. For the study at large: Patients got nivolumab 3 mg/kg on days 1, 15 and 29; combination added ipilimumab 1 mg/kg day 1. Points from the study as a whole: Resected-tumor TCR richness correlated positively with pretherapy blood richness. TCR richness and clonality were higher in tumors than adjacent uninvolved lung.

About this clone: Its specificity is unknown.

The method was immunoSEQ multiplex PCR; TCRdb's version includes in-frame clones alone and lacks a portion of them. The data contain roughly 8,600 clones, around 82% of them seen just once; the ten biggest clones take up 8%. This CDR3 contains 14 residues. The ends lost 10 bases at V and 5 bases at J; junction bases unmatched: 11. Germline V gene sequence: CDR1 LNHDA, CDR2 SQIVND (reference sequence). This TCR came from an adult with non-small cell lung cancer. Material: tumor tissue, obtained after neoadjuvant nivolumab, alone or with ipilimumab, at or shortly before surgery. V is TRBV19 and J is TRBJ1-2; the match to TRBD1 covers 9 bases. The CDR3 region is CAIKTGTGLYGYTF. The CDR3 DNA reads TGTGCCATTAAAACCGGGACAGGGCTTTATGGCTACACCTTC.